This record concerns one TCR beta chain sequence. These data come from a study of blood T cell repertoires in COVID-19. About the study: Sample material is recorded as cDNA or gDNA derived from T cells, B-cell-depleted T cells, or PBMCs.

This CDR3 is built from 16 residues. Trimming cost V 1 base and J 0 bases, with 13 bases left between them. Germline V gene data show CDR1 as LNHDA and CDR2 as SQIVND (reference sequence). Original processing notes: From reference gene primer amplification, estimates of nucleated cell counts were derived. Measured with immunoSEQ multiplex PCR; TCRdb has only the in-frame clones, and not every one. That table gives V, J and clone size, and the DNA gave D and trimming. The sample yields 270,000 or so clones, approximately 81% seen once. V usage is TRBV19 and J usage is TRBJ2-7; D is uncertain. The sequencing input was peripheral blood. The TCR sequence derives from a young woman with acute or convalescent COVID-19. The chain's CDR3 is CASSIVSRGDSYEQYF. CDR3 coding DNA: TGTGCCAGTAGTATAGTATCTCGCGGAGACTCCTACGAGCAGTACTTC.